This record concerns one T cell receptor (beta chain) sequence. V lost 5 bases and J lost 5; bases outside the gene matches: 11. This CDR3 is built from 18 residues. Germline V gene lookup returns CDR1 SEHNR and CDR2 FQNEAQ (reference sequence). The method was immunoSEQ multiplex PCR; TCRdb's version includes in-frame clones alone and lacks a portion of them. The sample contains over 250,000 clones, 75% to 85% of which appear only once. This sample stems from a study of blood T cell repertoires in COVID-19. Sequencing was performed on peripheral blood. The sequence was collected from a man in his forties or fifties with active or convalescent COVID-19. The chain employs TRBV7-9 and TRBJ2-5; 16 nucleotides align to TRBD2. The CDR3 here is CASSKAGLAGGPGETQYF. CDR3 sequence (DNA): TGTGCCAGCAGCAAAGCGGGACTAGCGGGAGGGCCGGGGGAGACCCAGTACTTC.